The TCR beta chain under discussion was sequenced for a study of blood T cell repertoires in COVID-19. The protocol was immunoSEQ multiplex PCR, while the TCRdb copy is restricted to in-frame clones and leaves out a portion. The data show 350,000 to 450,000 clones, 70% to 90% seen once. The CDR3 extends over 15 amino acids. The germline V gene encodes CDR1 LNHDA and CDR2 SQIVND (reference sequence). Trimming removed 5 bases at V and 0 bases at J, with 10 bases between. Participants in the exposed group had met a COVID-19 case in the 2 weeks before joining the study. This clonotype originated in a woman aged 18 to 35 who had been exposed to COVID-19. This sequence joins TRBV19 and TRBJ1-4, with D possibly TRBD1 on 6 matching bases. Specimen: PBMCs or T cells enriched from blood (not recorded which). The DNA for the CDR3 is TGTGCCAGTAGTGTCAGGGGCGCAACTAATGAAAAACTGTTTTTT. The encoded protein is CASSVRGATNEKLFF.